The text below deals with one TCR beta chain. The entry originates in a study of cytomegalovirus exposure and HLA in healthy donors. PCR amplification relied on 60 Vbeta primers (plus 13 Jbeta primers). Authors' methods: Later, tens of millions of unique TCR beta chains were counted in an analysis, and 10 million to 12 million of them were shared. TCRdb's table, derived via immunoSEQ multiplex PCR, lists solely in-frame clones and lacks some. For V, J and clone size, that table is used; D and trimming come from the DNA. The data contain fewer than 200,000 clones, less than 85% of them singletons. Per germline, CDR1 SGHRS and CDR2 YFSETQ. The CDR3 has 14 amino acids. Germline trimming cut 4 bases from V and 5 bases from J; bases unmatched to any gene: 3.

The origin of this receptor is a male donor in good health and CMV-seronegative. What was sequenced was PBMCs. The chain joins TRBV5-1 to TRBJ1-4; 9 nucleotides line up with TRBD1. The CDR3 protein is CASSIGQGNEKLFF. Here the CDR3 DNA reads TGCGCCAGCAGCATTGGACAGGGGAATGAAAAACTGTTTTTT.